This TCR beta chain was profiled in a study of cytomegalovirus exposure and HLA in healthy donors. Study-wide results and limits: TCR beta sequences reportedly predicted the HLA-A and HLA-B alleles of most subjects accurately. According to reports, the classifier identified cytomegalovirus status with high specificity and sensitivity.

13 Jbeta primers and 60 Vbeta primers were used for the PCR. This table comes from immunoSEQ multiplex PCR, and its TCRdb copy is limited to in-frame clones, with some not included. Recorded here are tens of thousands of clones; the top ten clones represent 8.1%. In the case of this clone: Its antigen is unknown.

The germline gives CDR1 LNHNV, CDR2 YYDKDF (reference sequence). Trimming pared 6 bases from V and 1 base from J, leaving 12 bases between. The CDR3 consists of 14 residues. This receptor was identified in a male donor in good health and CMV-seronegative. The sequencing sample was made of PBMCs. The chain uses TRBV15 and TRBJ1-1; possible D gene TRBD1, 6 bases. In nucleotides, the CDR3 is TGTGCCACCAGTACAGGGTTTAGGAACACTGAAGCTTTCTTT. It specifies CATSTGFRNTEAFF.